This T cell receptor beta chain is drawn from a study of blood T cell repertoires in COVID-19. Germline V lookup: CDR1 MNHEY, CDR2 SVGAGI. V was cut by 6 bases and J by 5 bases, with 14 bases left in between. This CDR3 has 15 residues. As processed by the authors: Counts of nucleated cells, estimated from reference gene primer amplification, were obtained. This table comes from immunoSEQ multiplex PCR, and its TCRdb copy is limited to in-frame clones, with some not included. V and J calls and clone size are as listed in that table; D and trimming were resolved from the DNA. The table includes around 250,000 clones, about 88% detected once. This clone was counted between two and nine times. Participant reports of clinical history set cohort assignment. Cohort 3 recovered donors had two negative PCRs, clearance, or symptom resolution.

The chain couples TRBV6-5 to TRBJ1-6, with a weak D call TRBD1 (5 bases). This sequence was found in a woman aged 45-60 years who had recovered from COVID-19. Material for sequencing was PBMCs or T cells enriched from blood (not recorded which). The DNA of the CDR3 is TGTGCCAGCAGACCGGGACTCTTAAATAATTCACCCCTCCACTTT. Translation gives CASRPGLLNNSPLHF.